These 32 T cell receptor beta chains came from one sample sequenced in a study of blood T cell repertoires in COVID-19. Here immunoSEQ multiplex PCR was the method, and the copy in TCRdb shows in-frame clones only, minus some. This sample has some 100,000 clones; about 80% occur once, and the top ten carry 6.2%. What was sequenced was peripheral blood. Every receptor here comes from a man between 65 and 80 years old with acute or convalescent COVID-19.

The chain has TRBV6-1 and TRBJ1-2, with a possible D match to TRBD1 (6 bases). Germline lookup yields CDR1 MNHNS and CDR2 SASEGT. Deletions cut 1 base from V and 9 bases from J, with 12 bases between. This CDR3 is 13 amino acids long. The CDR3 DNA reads TGTGCCAGCAGTGAAGTTGTCAGGGGTAGCTACACCTTC. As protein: CASSEVVRGSYTF.

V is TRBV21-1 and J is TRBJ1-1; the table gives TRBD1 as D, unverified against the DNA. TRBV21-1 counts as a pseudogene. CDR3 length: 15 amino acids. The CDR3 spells CASSKEDRANTEAFF. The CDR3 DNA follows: TGTGCCAGCAGCAAAGAGGACAGGGCCAACACTGAAGCTTTCTTT.

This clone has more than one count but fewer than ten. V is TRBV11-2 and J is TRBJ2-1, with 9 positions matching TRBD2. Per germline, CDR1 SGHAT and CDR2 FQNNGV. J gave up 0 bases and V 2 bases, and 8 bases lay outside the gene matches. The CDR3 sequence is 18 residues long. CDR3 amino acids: CASSLRAGGQSSYNEQFF. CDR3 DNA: TGTGCCAGCAGCTTACGAGCGGGGGGACAGAGCTCCTACAATGAGCAGTTCTTC.

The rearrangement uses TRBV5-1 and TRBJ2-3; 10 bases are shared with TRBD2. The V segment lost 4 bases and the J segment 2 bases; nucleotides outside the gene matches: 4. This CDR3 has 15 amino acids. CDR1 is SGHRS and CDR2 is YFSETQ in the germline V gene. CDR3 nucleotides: TGCGCCAGCAGCAGAGCGGGAGGGTTCACAGATACGCAGTATTTT. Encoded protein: CASSRAGGFTDTQYF. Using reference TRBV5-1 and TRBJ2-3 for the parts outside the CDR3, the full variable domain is KAGVTQTPRYLIKTRGQQVTLSCSPISGHRSVSWYQQTPGQGLQFLFEYFSETQRNKGNFPGRFSGRQFSNSRSEMNVSTLELGDSALYLCASSRAGGFTDTQYFGPGTRLTVL.

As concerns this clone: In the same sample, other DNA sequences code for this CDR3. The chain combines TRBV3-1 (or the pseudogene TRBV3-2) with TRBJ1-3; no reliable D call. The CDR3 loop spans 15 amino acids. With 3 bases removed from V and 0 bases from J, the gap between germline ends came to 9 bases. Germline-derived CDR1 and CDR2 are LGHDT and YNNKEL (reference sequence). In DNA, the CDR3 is TGTGCCAGCAGCCAGGGCACTCGCTCTGGAAACACCATATATTTT. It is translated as CASSQGTRSGNTIYF.

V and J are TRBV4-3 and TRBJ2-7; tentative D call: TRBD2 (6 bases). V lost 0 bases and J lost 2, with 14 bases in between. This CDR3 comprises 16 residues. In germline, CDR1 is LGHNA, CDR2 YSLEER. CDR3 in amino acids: CASSQDWGEWTYEQYF. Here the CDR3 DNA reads TGCGCCAGCAGCCAAGATTGGGGGGAATGGACCTACGAGCAGTACTTC.

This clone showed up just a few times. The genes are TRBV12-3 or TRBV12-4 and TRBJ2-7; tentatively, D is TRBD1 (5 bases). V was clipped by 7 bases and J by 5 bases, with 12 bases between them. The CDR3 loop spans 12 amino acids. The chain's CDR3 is CASIGSGNEQYF. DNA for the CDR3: TGTGCCAGCATTGGGTCAGGGAACGAGCAGTACTTC.

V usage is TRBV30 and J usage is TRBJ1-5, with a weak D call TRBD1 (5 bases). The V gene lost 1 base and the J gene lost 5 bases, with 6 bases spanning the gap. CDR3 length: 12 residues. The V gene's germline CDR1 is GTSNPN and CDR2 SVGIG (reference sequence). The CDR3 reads CAWSAGDQPQHF. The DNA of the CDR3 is TGTGCCTGGAGTGCGGGGGATCAGCCCCAGCATTTT.

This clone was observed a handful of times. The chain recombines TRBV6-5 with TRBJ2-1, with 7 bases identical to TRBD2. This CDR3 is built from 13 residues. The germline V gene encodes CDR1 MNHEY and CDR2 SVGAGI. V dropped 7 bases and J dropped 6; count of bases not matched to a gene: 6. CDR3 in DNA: TGTGCCAGCACTCTACTAGCGCGCAATGAGCAGTTCTTC. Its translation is CASTLLARNEQFF.

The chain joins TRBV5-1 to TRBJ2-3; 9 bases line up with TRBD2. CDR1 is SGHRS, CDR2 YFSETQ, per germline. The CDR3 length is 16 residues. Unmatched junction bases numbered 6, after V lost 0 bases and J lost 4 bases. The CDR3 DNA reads TGCGCCAGCAGCTTGGCCCCGGGCGGGGGGGCAGATACGCAGTATTTT. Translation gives CASSLAPGGGADTQYF.

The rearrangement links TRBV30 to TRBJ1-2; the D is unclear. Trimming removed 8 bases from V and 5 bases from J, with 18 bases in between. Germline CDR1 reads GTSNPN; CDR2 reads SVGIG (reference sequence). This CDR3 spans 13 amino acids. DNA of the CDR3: TGTGCCCGCGGCGGGGAAGGACGGTATGGCTACACCTTC. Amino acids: CARGGEGRYGYTF.

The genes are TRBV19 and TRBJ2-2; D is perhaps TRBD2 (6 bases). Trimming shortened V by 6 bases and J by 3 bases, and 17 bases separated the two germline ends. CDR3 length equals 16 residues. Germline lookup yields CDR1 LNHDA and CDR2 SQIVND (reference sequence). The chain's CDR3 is CASSAGPGVDTGELFF. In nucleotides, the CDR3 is TGTGCCAGTAGCGCCGGTCCGGGAGTGGACACCGGGGAGCTGTTTTTT.

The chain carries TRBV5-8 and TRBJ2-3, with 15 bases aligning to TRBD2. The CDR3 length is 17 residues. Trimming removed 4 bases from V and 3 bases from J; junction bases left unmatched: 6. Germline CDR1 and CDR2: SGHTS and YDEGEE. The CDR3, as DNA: TGTGCCAGCAGCCCCGGGACTAGCGGGGGGACTACAGATACGCAGTATTTT. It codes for CASSPGTSGGTTDTQYF.

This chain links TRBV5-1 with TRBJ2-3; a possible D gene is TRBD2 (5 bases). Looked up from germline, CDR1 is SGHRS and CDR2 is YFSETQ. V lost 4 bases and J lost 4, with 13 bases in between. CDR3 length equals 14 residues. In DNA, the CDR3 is TGCGCCAGCAGCCCCCCGGGGAGCCCAGATACGCAGTATTTT. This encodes CASSPPGSPDTQYF. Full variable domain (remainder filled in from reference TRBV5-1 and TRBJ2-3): KAGVTQTPRYLIKTRGQQVTLSCSPISGHRSVSWYQQTPGQGLQFLFEYFSETQRNKGNFPGRFSGRQFSNSRSEMNVSTLELGDSALYLCASSPPGSPDTQYFGPGTRLTVL.

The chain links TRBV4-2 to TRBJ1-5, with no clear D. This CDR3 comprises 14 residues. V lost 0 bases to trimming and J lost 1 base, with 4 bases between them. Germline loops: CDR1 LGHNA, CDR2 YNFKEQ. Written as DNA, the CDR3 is TGTGCCAGCAGCCAAGATGGCAGCAATCAGCCCCAGCATTTT. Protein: CASSQDGSNQPQHF.

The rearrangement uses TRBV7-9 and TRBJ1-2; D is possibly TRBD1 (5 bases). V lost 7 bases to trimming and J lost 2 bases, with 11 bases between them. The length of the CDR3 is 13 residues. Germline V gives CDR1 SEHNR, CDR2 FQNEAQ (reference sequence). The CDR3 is CASNPTENYGYTF. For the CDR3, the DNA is TGTGCCAGCAACCCGACAGAAAACTATGGCTACACCTTC.

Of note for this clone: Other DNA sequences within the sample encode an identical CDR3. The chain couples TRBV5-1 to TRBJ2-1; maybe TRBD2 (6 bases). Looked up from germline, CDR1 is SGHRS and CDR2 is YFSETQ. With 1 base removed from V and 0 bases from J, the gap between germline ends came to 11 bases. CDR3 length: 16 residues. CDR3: CASSLTSSSSYNEQFF. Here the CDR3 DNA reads TGCGCCAGCAGCTTGACTAGCTCGAGCTCCTACAATGAGCAGTTCTTC.

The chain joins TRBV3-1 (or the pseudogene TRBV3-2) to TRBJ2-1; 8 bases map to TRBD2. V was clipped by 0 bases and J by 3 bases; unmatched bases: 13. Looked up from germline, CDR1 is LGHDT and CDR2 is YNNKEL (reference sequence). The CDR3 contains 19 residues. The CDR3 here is CASSQDWPAVRGDYNEQFF. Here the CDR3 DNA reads TGTGCCAGCAGCCAAGATTGGCCGGCGGTGCGGGGGGACTACAATGAGCAGTTCTTC.

The CDR3 is CASSPGTGNVGTQYF. The CDR3 nucleotides are TGCGCCAGCAGCCCCGGGACAGGGAATGTAGGTACGCAGTATTTT. This rearrangement joins TRBV5-1 to TRBJ2-3; 9 nucleotides align to TRBD1. CDR3 length equals 15 residues. V gave up 4 bases and J gave up 8 bases; unmatched junction bases: 11. The germline gives CDR1 SGHRS, CDR2 YFSETQ. Combining the CDR3 with reference TRBV5-1 and TRBJ2-3 gives the whole variable domain KAGVTQTPRYLIKTRGQQVTLSCSPISGHRSVSWYQQTPGQGLQFLFEYFSETQRNKGNFPGRFSGRQFSNSRSEMNVSTLELGDSALYLCASSPGTGNVGTQYFGPGTRLTVL.

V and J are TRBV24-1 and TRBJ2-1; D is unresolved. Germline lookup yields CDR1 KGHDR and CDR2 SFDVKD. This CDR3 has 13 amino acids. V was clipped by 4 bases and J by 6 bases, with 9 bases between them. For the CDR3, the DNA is TGTGCCACCAGTGAACCAAACACCAATGAGCAGTTCTTC. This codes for CATSEPNTNEQFF.

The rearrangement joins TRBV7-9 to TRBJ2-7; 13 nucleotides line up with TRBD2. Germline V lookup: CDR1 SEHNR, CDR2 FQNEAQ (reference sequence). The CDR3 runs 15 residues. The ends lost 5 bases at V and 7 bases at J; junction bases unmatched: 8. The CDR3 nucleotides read TGTGCCAGCAGCCCACTAGCGGGGGGGCCCGGGGAGCAGTACTTC. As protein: CASSPLAGGPGEQYF.

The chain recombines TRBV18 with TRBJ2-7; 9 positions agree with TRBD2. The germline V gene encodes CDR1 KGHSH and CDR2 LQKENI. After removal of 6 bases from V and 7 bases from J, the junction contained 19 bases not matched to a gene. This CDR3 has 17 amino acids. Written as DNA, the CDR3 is TGTGCCAGCTCGCCCGGGACTAGCCAGACAGGCCAGGCGGAGCAGTACTTC. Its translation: CASSPGTSQTGQAEQYF.

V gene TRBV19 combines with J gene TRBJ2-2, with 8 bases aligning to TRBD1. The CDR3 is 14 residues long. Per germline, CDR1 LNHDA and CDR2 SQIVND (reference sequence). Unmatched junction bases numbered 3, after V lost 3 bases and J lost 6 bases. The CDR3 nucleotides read TGTGCCAGTAGTATTCCAGGGGGCCCCGGGGAGCTGTTTTTT. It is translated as CASSIPGGPGELFF.

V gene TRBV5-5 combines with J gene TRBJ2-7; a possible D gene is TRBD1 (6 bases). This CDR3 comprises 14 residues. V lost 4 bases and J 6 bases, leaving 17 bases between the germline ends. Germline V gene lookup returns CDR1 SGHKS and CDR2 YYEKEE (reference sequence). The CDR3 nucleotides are TGTGCCAGCAGCATCACAGGGAATCGGGGCGAGCAGTACTTC. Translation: CASSITGNRGEQYF.

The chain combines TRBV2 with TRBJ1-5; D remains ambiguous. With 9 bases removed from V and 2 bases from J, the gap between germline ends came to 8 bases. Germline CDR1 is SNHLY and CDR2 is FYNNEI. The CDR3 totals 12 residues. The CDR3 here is CASRRGNQPQHF. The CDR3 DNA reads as TGTGCCAGTCGGAGGGGCAATCAGCCCCAGCATTTT.

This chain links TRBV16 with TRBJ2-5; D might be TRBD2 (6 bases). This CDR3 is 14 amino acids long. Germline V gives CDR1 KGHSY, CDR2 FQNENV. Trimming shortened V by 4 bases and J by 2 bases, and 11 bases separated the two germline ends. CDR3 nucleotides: TGTGCCAGCAGCCTCTGGGGACTTCAAGAGACCCAGTACTTC. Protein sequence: CASSLWGLQETQYF.

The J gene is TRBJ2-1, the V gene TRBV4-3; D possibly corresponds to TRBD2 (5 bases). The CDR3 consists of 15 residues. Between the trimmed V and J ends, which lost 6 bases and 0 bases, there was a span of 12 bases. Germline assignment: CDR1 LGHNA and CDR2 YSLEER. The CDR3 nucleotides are TGCGCCAGCAGACTAGAACTGAGCTCCTACAATGAGCAGTTCTTC. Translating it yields CASRLELSSYNEQFF.

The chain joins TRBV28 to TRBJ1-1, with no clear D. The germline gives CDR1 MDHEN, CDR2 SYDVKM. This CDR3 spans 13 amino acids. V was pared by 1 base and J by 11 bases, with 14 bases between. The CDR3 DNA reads TGTGCCAGCAGTTTATCGACGGACTTACAGGCTTTCTTT. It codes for CASSLSTDLQAFF. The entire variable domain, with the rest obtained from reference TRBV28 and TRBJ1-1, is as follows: DVKVTQSSRYLVKRTGEKVFLECVQDMDHENMFWYRQDPGLGLRLIYFSYDVKMKEKGDIPEGYSVSREKKERFSLILESASTNQTSMYLCASSLSTDLQAFFGQGTRLTVV.

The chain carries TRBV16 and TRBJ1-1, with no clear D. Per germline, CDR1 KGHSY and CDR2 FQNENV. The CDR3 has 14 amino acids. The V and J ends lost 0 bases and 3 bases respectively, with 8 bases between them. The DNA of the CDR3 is TGTGCCAGCAGCCAATCCGGGATTTACACTGAAGCTTTCTTT. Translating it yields CASSQSGIYTEAFF. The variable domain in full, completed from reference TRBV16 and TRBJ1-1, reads GEEVAQTPKHLVRGEGQKAKLYCAPIKGHSYVFWYQQVLKNEFKFLISFQNENVFDETGMPKERFSAKCLPNSPCSLEIQATKLEDSAVYFCASSQSGIYTEAFFGQGTRLTVV.

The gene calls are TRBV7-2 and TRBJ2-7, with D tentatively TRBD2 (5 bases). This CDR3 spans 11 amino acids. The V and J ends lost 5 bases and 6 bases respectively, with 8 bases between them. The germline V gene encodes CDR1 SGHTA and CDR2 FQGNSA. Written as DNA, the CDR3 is TGTGCCAGCAGCCCCGGGGTCGAGCAGTACTTC. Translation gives CASSPGVEQYF.

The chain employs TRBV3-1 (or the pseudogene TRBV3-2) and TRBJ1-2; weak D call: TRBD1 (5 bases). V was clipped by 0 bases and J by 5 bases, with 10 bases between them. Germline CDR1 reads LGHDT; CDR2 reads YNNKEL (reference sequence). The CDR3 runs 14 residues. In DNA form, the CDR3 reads TGTGCCAGCAGCCAAGACCATACAGGATATGGCTACACCTTC. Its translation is CASSQDHTGYGYTF.

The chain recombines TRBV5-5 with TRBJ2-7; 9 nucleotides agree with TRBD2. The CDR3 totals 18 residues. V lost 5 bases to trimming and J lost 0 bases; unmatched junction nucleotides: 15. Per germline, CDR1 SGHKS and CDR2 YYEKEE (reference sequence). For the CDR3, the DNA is TGTGCCAGCAGACAACCCGGGAGCGGGGGGCCTAGCTCCTACGAGCAGTACTTC. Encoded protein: CASRQPGSGGPSSYEQYF. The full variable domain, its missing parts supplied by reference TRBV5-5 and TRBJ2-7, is DAGVTQSPTHLIKTRGQQVTLRCSPISGHKSVSWYQQVLGQGPQFIFQYYEKEERGRGNFPDRFSARQFPNYSSELNVNALLLGDSALYLCASRQPGSGGPSSYEQYFGPGTRLTVT.